A single T cell receptor (beta chain) is shown here with its context. Its antigen is currently unknown. Germline CDR1 reads PRHDT; CDR2 reads FYEKMQ (reference sequence). The V segment lost 0 bases and the J segment 7 bases; nucleotides outside the gene matches: 3. The CDR3 extends over 15 amino acids. The data were produced by immunoSEQ multiplex PCR, yet TCRdb's version contains in-frame clones alone and is incomplete. This table holds about 34,000 clones, about 70% found once. These data originate in a study of cytotoxic CD8 clonotypes in ibrutinib-treated CLL. Study-level findings and limits: Stable or contracted on treatment, public clonotypes were also uncommon.

This clonotype was obtained from a human donor with chronic lymphocytic leukemia. The input for sequencing was PBMCs, taken before ibrutinib treatment. The chain combines TRBV13 with TRBJ2-1; TRBD2 aligns across 10 bases. The chain's CDR3 is CASSLGLAGRNEQFF. CDR3 nucleotide sequence: TGTGCCAGCAGCTTAGGACTAGCGGGGAGGAATGAGCAGTTCTTC.